This T cell receptor (beta chain) comes out of a study of identical twins. Study-level results: Among beta out-of-frame sequences, excess sharing between twins appeared weaker.

Note on this clonotype: Its antigen is still unknown.

Healthy Caucasian donors formed the entire cohort. This CDR3 is 14 amino acids long. The germline CDR1 and CDR2 sequences are DFQATT and SNEGSKA (reference sequence). Trimming took 1 base from V and 2 from J, leaving 11 bases between them. TCRdb independently ran MiXCR on the 5' RACE reads; one entry per CDR3 protein. The sample has hundreds of thousands of distinct CDR3 sequences, around 24% seen once. These sequences were also reported in another study, on yellow fever vaccine responses in identical twins.

The receptor was derived from a young woman in good health. The chain is built from TRBV20-1 and TRBJ1-2; D is unresolved. The sample comprised CD4+ T cells sorted from blood. In nucleotides, the CDR3 is TGCAGTGCTAGAGTCGGGCAAACCAACTATGGCTACACCTTC. It encodes CSARVGQTNYGYTF.